What follows are 32 T cell receptor beta chains derived from one specimen sequenced in a study of blood T cell repertoires in COVID-19. Generated by immunoSEQ multiplex PCR, the TCRdb table keeps only in-frame clones and is missing some. This sample has about 160,000 clones, with around nine tenths found just once. The sample consisted of PBMCs or T cells enriched from blood (not recorded which). Receptors were obtained from a woman in her forties or fifties who had recovered from COVID-19.

Here the CDR3 DNA reads TGCGCCAGCAGCCAAGGTCGAGGCCCCCAAGAGACCCAGTACTTC. It translates to CASSQGRGPQETQYF. V gene TRBV4-3 combines with J gene TRBJ2-5; no clear D. The V end was cut by 1 base, the J end by 1 base, with 10 bases between. There are 15 residues in the CDR3. Germline CDR1 reads LGHNA; CDR2 reads YSLEER.

The V and J genes are TRBV6-5 and TRBJ1-3, with D unclear. V was trimmed by 0 bases and J by 0 bases, leaving 9 bases between them. This CDR3 spans 16 amino acids. CDR1 and CDR2 (germline): MNHEY, SVGAGI. This CDR3 reads CASSYSEVISGNTIYF. The CDR3 region has the DNA TGTGCCAGCAGTTACTCGGAGGTAATCTCTGGAAACACCATATATTTT.

J is TRBJ2-3 and V is TRBV3-1 (or the pseudogene TRBV3-2), with D hard to call. CDR1 and CDR2 from the germline V gene are LGHDT and YNNKEL (reference sequence). Trimming left V 1 base short and J 6 bases short, with 8 bases between. There are 13 residues in the CDR3. The DNA of the CDR3 is TGTGCCAGCAGCCAAGTCGATGGCGATACGCAGTATTTT. Amino acid sequence: CASSQVDGDTQYF.

V is TRBV5-4 and J is TRBJ1-2, with D perhaps matching TRBD1 (5 bases). V shed 5 bases and J shed 2 bases, with 19 bases lying between them. Germline loops: CDR1 SGHNT, CDR2 YYREEE (reference sequence). CDR3 length: 16 amino acids. The CDR3 DNA follows: TGTGCCAGCAGAAACCCAAGGACATCGGTAAACTATGGCTACACCTTC. Translation: CASRNPRTSVNYGYTF. Complete variable domain (other parts from reference TRBV5-4 and TRBJ1-2): ETGVTQSPTHLIKTRGQQVTLRCSSQSGHNTVSWYQQALGQGPQFIFQYYREEENGRGNFPPRFSGLQFPNYSSELNVNALELDDSALYLCASRNPRTSVNYGYTFGSGTRLTVV.

This clone is a singleton in its sample. The chain has TRBV5-1 and TRBJ1-1; tentatively, D is TRBD1 (5 bases). Looked up from germline, CDR1 is SGHRS and CDR2 is YFSETQ. V was shortened by 4 bases and J by 0 bases, with 28 bases between the two germline ends. This CDR3 contains 20 residues. The CDR3 nucleotides read TGCGCCAGCAGCCTGGCCCGGGGCGGGGTAAGCCTCAATATGAACACTGAAGCTTTCTTT. Its protein product is CASSLARGGVSLNMNTEAFF.

The genes are TRBV11-2 and TRBJ2-1; 8 nucleotides align to TRBD2. V dropped 6 bases and J dropped 5; count of bases not matched to a gene: 12. Looked up from germline, CDR1 is SGHAT and CDR2 is FQNNGV. The CDR3 consists of 16 residues. The CDR3 DNA reads TGTGCCAGCAGTACCCCCCAGGGACTAGTTAACAATGAGCAGTTCTTC. Translated: CASSTPQGLVNNEQFF.

The chain couples TRBV9 to TRBJ2-1; possible D gene TRBD2, 6 bases. CDR1 and CDR2 from the germline V gene are SGDLS and YYNGEE. V was cut by 0 bases and J by 7 bases, with 20 bases left in between. The CDR3 sequence is 17 residues long. The CDR3 is CASSVGKGGRGLNEQFF. The CDR3 bases are TGTGCCAGCAGCGTAGGTAAGGGAGGCCGGGGTTTGAATGAGCAGTTCTTC.

V gene TRBV4-3 combines with J gene TRBJ1-1; tentative D call: TRBD1 (5 bases). The CDR3 contains 14 residues. V was pared by 4 bases and J by 4 bases, with 13 bases between. Germline CDR1 and CDR2: LGHNA and YSLEER. The CDR3 nucleotides are TGCGCCAGCAGCCTCAGGTCCCAGGGCACTGAAGCTTTCTTT. This gives the protein CASSLRSQGTEAFF.

CDR3 residues: CASSQDEGRGENYGYTF. The CDR3 nucleotides read TGTGCCAGCAGCCAAGATGAGGGCAGGGGCGAAAACTATGGCTACACCTTC. This chain links TRBV3-1 (or the pseudogene TRBV3-2) with TRBJ1-2; D might be TRBD1 (6 bases). CDR1 LGHDT and CDR2 YNNKEL come from the germline V gene (reference sequence). Trimming left V 0 bases short and J 2 bases short, with 16 bases between. The CDR3 sequence is 17 residues long.

This clone was detected a few times. The chain joins TRBV7-2 to TRBJ2-7, with D perhaps TRBD2 (7 bases). The CDR3 totals 14 residues. The germline CDR1 and CDR2 sequences are SGHTA and FQGNSA. Trimming removed 6 bases from V and 2 bases from J, with 14 bases in between. DNA of the CDR3: TGTGCCAGCAGGCGGGGGCATAGTACCTACGAGCAGTACTTC. Its protein is CASRRGHSTYEQYF.

This clone was seen a few times. V gene TRBV3-1 (or the pseudogene TRBV3-2) combines with J gene TRBJ2-3; tentative D call: TRBD2 (8 bases). V was shortened by 4 bases and J by 2 bases, with 19 bases between the two germline ends. Germline V gives CDR1 LGHDT, CDR2 YNNKEL (reference sequence). The CDR3 length is 17 residues. The CDR3 sequence: CASSPRGQRGSTDTQYF. Here the CDR3 DNA reads TGTGCCAGCAGCCCACGGGGACAGCGGGGGTCCACAGATACGCAGTATTTT.

The V gene is TRBV27, the J gene TRBJ2-7; 9 bases are shared with TRBD2. Trimming cost V 2 bases and J 2 bases; bases outside gene matches: 4. Germline V gene data show CDR1 as MNHEY and CDR2 as SMNVEV (reference sequence). The length of the CDR3 is 15 residues. The CDR3 coding sequence is TGTGCCAGCAGTTTAGGTGCGGGGGGGCCCTACGAGCAGTACTTC. Translated, it gives CASSLGAGGPYEQYF.

The gene calls are TRBV9 and TRBJ1-1, with D maybe TRBD1 (5 bases). The CDR3 consists of 15 residues. Germline lookup yields CDR1 SGDLS and CDR2 YYNGEE. Trimming left V 4 bases short and J 1 base short, with 14 bases between. CDR3 amino acids: CASSLMGQQNTEAFF. CDR3 bases: TGTGCCAGCAGCCTGATGGGGCAGCAGAACACTGAAGCTTTCTTT.

V usage is TRBV7-2 and J usage is TRBJ2-3; TRBD2 aligns across 14 bases. Unmatched junction bases numbered 6, after V lost 1 base and J lost 0 bases. Germline loops: CDR1 SGHTA, CDR2 FQGNSA. CDR3 length equals 19 residues. The CDR3 DNA reads TGTGCCAGCAGCTTAGATCCCGGACTAGCGGGGGGCAGCACAGATACGCAGTATTTT. It translates to CASSLDPGLAGGSTDTQYF.

This clone was counted between two and nine times. The chain is built from TRBV7-8 and TRBJ2-3, with TRBD2 matching 11 bases. With 1 base clipped from V and 0 bases from J, the junction kept 9 bases outside the gene matches. Germline CDR1 is SGHVS and CDR2 is FQNEAQ. This CDR3 is 19 amino acids long. The CDR3 spells CASSLERSLAGGSTDTQYF. CDR3 bases: TGTGCCAGCAGCTTAGAGAGGTCGCTAGCGGGGGGCAGCACAGATACGCAGTATTTT. The entire variable domain, with the rest obtained from reference TRBV7-8 and TRBJ2-3, is as follows: GAGVSQSPRYKVAKRGQDVALRCDPISGHVSLFWYQQALGQGPEFLTYFQNEAQLDKSGLPSDRFFAERPEGSVSTLKIQRTQQEDSAVYLCASSLERSLAGGSTDTQYFGPGTRLTVL.

This chain joins TRBV7-6 and TRBJ1-1, with a tentative D call TRBD1 (6 bases). CDR3 length equals 19 residues. V was clipped by 1 base and J by 1 base, with 22 bases between them. CDR1 and CDR2 (germline): SGHVS, FNYEAQ. CDR3: CASSLGPLGGQRGNTEAFF. The CDR3 DNA sequence: TGTGCCAGCAGCTTAGGCCCGCTAGGGGGGCAGCGGGGGAACACTGAAGCTTTCTTT. Using reference TRBV7-6 and TRBJ1-1 for the parts outside the CDR3, the full variable domain is GAGVSQSPRYKVTKRGQDVALRCDPISGHVSLYWYRQALGQGPEFLTYFNYEAQQDKSGLPNDRFSAERPEGSISTLTIQRTEQRDSAMYRCASSLGPLGGQRGNTEAFFGQGTRLTVV.

The chain is built from TRBV3-1 (or the pseudogene TRBV3-2) and TRBJ1-4, with D hard to call. The CDR3 spans 14 residues. V was shortened by 4 bases and J by 7 bases, with 13 bases between the two germline ends. Germline V gives CDR1 LGHDT, CDR2 YNNKEL (reference sequence). In nucleotides, the CDR3 is TGTGCCAGCAGCCCCGGAAGTTGGGCTGAAAAACTGTTTTTT. It codes for CASSPGSWAEKLFF.

The chain uses TRBV18 and TRBJ1-4; 8 bases fit TRBD1. CDR3 length: 16 residues. The germline V gene encodes CDR1 KGHSH and CDR2 LQKENI. The trim removed 2 bases at V and 2 bases at J, leaving 4 bases unmatched. As DNA, the CDR3 is TGTGCCAGCTCACCAGGACAGGGTCGGACTAATGAAAAACTGTTTTTT. It specifies CASSPGQGRTNEKLFF.

The table lists this clone with a count of one. J is TRBJ1-1 and V is TRBV14, with D hard to call. Germline V gene data show CDR1 as SGHDN and CDR2 as FVKESK. This CDR3 is built from 14 residues. Trimming took off 3 bases at V and 0 bases at J, with 8 bases between the two ends. CDR3 DNA: TGTGCCAGCAGCCAGGCAGGAATGAACACTGAAGCTTTCTTT. The encoded protein is CASSQAGMNTEAFF. Using reference TRBV14 and TRBJ1-1 for the parts outside the CDR3, the full variable domain is EAGVTQFPSHSVIEKGQTVTLRCDPISGHDNLYWYRRVMGKEIKFLLHFVKESKQDESGMPNNRFLAERTGGTYSTLKVQPAELEDSGVYFCASSQAGMNTEAFFGQGTRLTVV.

The chain couples TRBV18 to TRBJ2-7; 10 bases fit TRBD1. The trim removed 5 bases at V and 5 bases at J, leaving 6 bases unmatched. CDR1 KGHSH and CDR2 LQKENI come from the germline V gene. The CDR3 is 14 residues long. The CDR3 coding sequence is TGTGCCAGCTCATCCGGGACAGGGGCGGACGAGCAGTACTTC. This sequence encodes CASSSGTGADEQYF.

The genes are TRBV19 and TRBJ1-1, with a possible D match to TRBD1 (5 bases). V shed 3 bases and J shed 11 bases, with 10 bases lying between them. Germline V lookup: CDR1 LNHDA, CDR2 SQIVND (reference sequence). CDR3 length: 11 amino acids. This CDR3 reads CASSIGGKAFF. CDR3 in DNA: TGTGCCAGTAGTATTGGGGGGAAGGCTTTCTTT.

CDR3 sequence reads: CASAGSAVSGLYEQFF. The CDR3, as DNA: TGTGCCAGCGCGGGTTCCGCTGTTAGTGGGTTATATGAGCAGTTCTTC. This chain uses TRBV2 with TRBJ2-1; a weak D match, TRBD2 (5 bases). The CDR3 runs 16 residues. Trimming pared 8 bases from V and 8 bases from J, leaving 25 bases between. Germline assignment: CDR1 SNHLY and CDR2 FYNNEI. Based on the CDR3 plus reference TRBV2 and TRBJ2-1, the full variable domain is EPEVTQTPSHQVTQMGQEVILRCVPISNHLYFYWYRQILGQKVEFLVSFYNNEISEKSEIFDDQFSVERPDGSNFTLKIRSTKLEDSAMYFCASAGSAVSGLYEQFFGPGTRLTVL.

J is TRBJ2-7 and V is TRBV5-4; 7 positions agree with TRBD1. The CDR3 spans 15 residues. Germline CDR1 SGHNT, CDR2 YYREEE (reference sequence). The V and J ends lost 4 bases and 3 bases, in that order; junction bases with no gene match: 10. The chain's CDR3 is CASSLRGTVDYEQYF. The CDR3 region has the DNA TGTGCCAGCAGCCTCAGGGGGACAGTCGACTACGAGCAGTACTTC. Together with reference TRBV5-4 and TRBJ2-7, the CDR3 gives the full variable domain: ETGVTQSPTHLIKTRGQQVTLRCSSQSGHNTVSWYQQALGQGPQFIFQYYREEENGRGNFPPRFSGLQFPNYSSELNVNALELDDSALYLCASSLRGTVDYEQYFGPGTRLTVT.

The rearrangement joins TRBV12-3 or TRBV12-4 to TRBJ2-5, with a tentative D call TRBD1 (5 bases). This CDR3 contains 13 residues. With 1 base removed from V and 3 bases from J, the gap between germline ends came to 6 bases. CDR3 sequence reads: CASSLGQKETQYF. The CDR3 DNA is TGTGCCAGCAGTTTAGGACAGAAAGAGACCCAGTACTTC.

The chain employs TRBV6-5 and TRBJ2-1; 9 positions match TRBD2. With V trimmed by 2 bases and J by 1 base, 0 bases remained unmatched. The length of the CDR3 is 15 residues. Germline CDR1 reads MNHEY; CDR2 reads SVGAGI. This chain's CDR3 is CASSYTSGSYNEQFF. CDR3 sequence (DNA): TGTGCCAGCAGTTACACTAGCGGGTCCTACAATGAGCAGTTCTTC.

The chain uses TRBV24-1 and TRBJ2-1; tentative D call: TRBD1 (6 bases). Germline CDR1 KGHDR, CDR2 SFDVKD. The V end was cut by 5 bases, the J end by 8 bases, with 18 bases between. The CDR3 spans 15 residues. The chain's CDR3 is CATSAQGSLGDEQFF. In nucleotides, the CDR3 is TGTGCCACCAGTGCACAGGGTAGTTTAGGCGATGAGCAGTTCTTC.

The chain is built from TRBV7-8 and TRBJ1-1; TRBD1 aligns across 8 bases. This CDR3 has 15 amino acids. Germline trimming cut 5 bases from V and 3 bases from J; bases unmatched to any gene: 8. Germline V gene sequence: CDR1 SGHVS, CDR2 FQNEAQ. CDR3 sequence reads: CASSPRTGWDTEAFF. The DNA of the CDR3 is TGTGCCAGCAGCCCTCGGACAGGGTGGGACACTGAAGCTTTCTTT.

The CDR3 nucleotides are TGTGCCAGCAGCCAGACAGGGGGCACAGAGACCCAGTACTTC. It translates to CASSQTGGTETQYF. The chain couples TRBV3-1 (or the pseudogene TRBV3-2) to TRBJ2-5; 10 bases match TRBD1. V lost 3 bases to trimming and J lost 4 bases; unmatched junction nucleotides: 2. Germline V gene lookup returns CDR1 LGHDT and CDR2 YNNKEL (reference sequence). The CDR3 totals 14 residues.

The V call is TRBV24-1, the J call TRBJ2-1; 10 nucleotides align to TRBD2. Germline V gene data show CDR1 as KGHDR and CDR2 as SFDVKD. The CDR3 is 16 amino acids. The ends lost 4 bases at V and 6 bases at J; junction bases unmatched: 8. The CDR3 loop reads CATSDTSGGAPNEQFF. The CDR3 nucleotides read TGTGCCACCAGTGACACGAGCGGGGGGGCCCCCAATGAGCAGTTCTTC.

This chain joins TRBV24-1 and TRBJ2-1; no clear D gene. V lost 3 bases and J 4 bases, leaving 12 bases between the germline ends. There are 15 residues in the CDR3. Germline assignment: CDR1 KGHDR and CDR2 SFDVKD. The CDR3 DNA is TGTGCCACCAGTGATCCGGGTCTTACTTACAATGAGCAGTTCTTC. Protein sequence: CATSDPGLTYNEQFF.

The chain couples TRBV5-4 to TRBJ1-6; D ambiguous. Germline V gene data show CDR1 as SGHNT and CDR2 as YYREEE (reference sequence). The CDR3 has 17 amino acids. Trimming removed 2 bases at V and 5 bases at J, with 17 bases between. CDR3 nucleotide sequence: TGTGCCAGCAGCTTCGCCGTCGGGAGACTAAATAATTCACCCCTCCACTTT. It encodes CASSFAVGRLNNSPLHF.

This clone was counted once. The gene calls are TRBV11-2 and TRBJ1-2; 7 nucleotides align to TRBD1. This CDR3 has 15 amino acids. Unmatched junction bases numbered 10, after V lost 5 bases and J lost 4 bases. Germline CDR1 SGHAT, CDR2 FQNNGV. CDR3 sequence reads: CASSPRQGLGYGYTF. The CDR3 coding sequence is TGTGCCAGCAGCCCCCGACAGGGATTGGGCTATGGCTACACCTTC.